This T cell receptor beta chain was found in a study of OX40 agonist ivuxolimab in advanced cancers. Looking at the study overall: The costimulatory receptor OX40 (CD134) was targeted by ivuxolimab, a fully human IgG2 agonistic monoclonal antibody. Intravenous ivuxolimab was administered to patients every 2 weeks at six dose levels: 0.01, 0.1, 0.3, 1.5, 3 and 10 mg/kg. Of the 50 to 55 dose-escalation patients, hepatocellular carcinoma was present in about 20, melanoma in approximately 15, renal cell carcinoma in 9 and head and neck cancer in 9. In the dose-escalation cohort, roughly 80% of patients were male, and the mean age was roughly 60 years, with a range of 23 to 79. Prior anti-PD-1, anti-PD-L1 or anti-CTLA-4 therapy was permitted, and 40% of dose-escalation patients had received checkpoint inhibitors. Partial responses occurred in three dose-escalation patients: two with cutaneous melanoma and one with hepatocellular carcinoma. Peripheral TCRbeta sequencing was intended to test whether TCR sequence diversity was altered and clonal T-cell expansion was caused by ivuxolimab. The paper reports the monotherapy dose-escalation portion (N = 52 patients) of the phase I ivuxolimab trial. What the research found in general, with its limitations: The antigen specificity of the peripheral T cells that underwent clonal expansion was not determined. On average, CD8+ T cells showed more expanded clones than CD4+ T cells after ivuxolimab. Low levels of normalized T-cell clonal expansion were also seen in some nonresponding patients. Partial responders in the 0.1-3.0 mg/kg groups had among the lowest normalized peripheral clonal expansion, especially among CD8+ T cells. At doses of 0.1 to 3.0 mg/kg, clonal expansion of both CD4+ and CD8+ T cells in blood was seen between baseline and week 6.

Only one count was recorded for this clone. Its antigen has not been determined. One base away there is no much larger clone; base qualities are not given. The CDR3 numbers 13 residues from cysteine through phenylalanine. The retained sequence is limited to the CDR3, 39 bases, with the frame set at the first base. From the germline V gene, CDR1 is MDHEN and CDR2 is SYDVKM. Trimming accounts for 6 bases at V and 7 bases at J, while the number of junction bases matched to no gene is 6. The trial excluded patients who had a history of autoimmune disease or were on systemic immunosuppression. Peripheral blood for TCR sequencing was collected from all dose cohorts at baseline, on cycle 4 day 1, and on cycle 7 day 1. The samples were taken from a phase I, first-in-human, multicenter, open-label dose-escalation trial of ivuxolimab. Adults with locally advanced or metastatic head and neck squamous cell, hepatocellular, melanoma or renal cell carcinoma were enrolled in the trial. CD4+ and CD8+ T cells were sorted separately from peripheral blood before TCR sequencing.

Genomic DNA was extracted from sorted cells for sequencing of the TCRbeta CDR3 region. TCRbeta CDR3 regions were sequenced using the immunoSEQ Assay. Held by TCRdb, this immuneACCESS table contains in-frame sequences only and omits some clones. Under half of the omission traces to an unresolved V gene where checked; the cause of the rest is unknown. The table for this sample lists about 120,000 clones; 85% to 95% of them were counted only once. In total, the top ten clones hold around 0.15% of the sample. The specimen comprised CD4+ or CD8+ T cells sorted from blood, sampled in a trial of the OX40 agonist ivuxolimab. The TCR was taken from an adult with an advanced solid tumor such as melanoma, head and neck, liver or kidney cancer. In this chain, TRBV28 is recombined with TRBJ1-2, with 9 central nucleotides matching TRBD1. The sequence in DNA is TGTGCCAGCAGGACAGGGGGTACGAGTGGCTACACCTTC. Protein translation: CASRTGGTSGYTF.